The next 7 T cell receptor beta chains were all read from a single sample in a study of T cell repertoires in ileal Crohn's disease. Sequenced by immunoSEQ multiplex PCR; TCRdb stores in-frame clones only, minus some. Of approximately 27,000 clones listed, about 81% are singletons. Specimen: ileal tissue. The receptor set was obtained from an adult with Crohn's disease.

CDR3 bases: TGTGCCAGCAGGCCGGGGGCAGATACGCAGTATTTT. This gives the protein CASRPGADTQYF. The rearrangement uses TRBV2 and TRBJ2-3; D may be TRBD2 (6 bases). Germline V lookup: CDR1 SNHLY, CDR2 FYNNEI. The V gene lost 6 bases and the J gene lost 4 bases, with 8 bases spanning the gap. This CDR3 is built from 12 residues.

The chain is built from TRBV5-1 and TRBJ2-5; 12 positions match TRBD2. Germline trimming cut 4 bases from V and 1 base from J; bases unmatched to any gene: 5. Germline V gives CDR1 SGHRS, CDR2 YFSETQ. The CDR3 is 16 amino acids. The CDR3 region is CASSPGLAGPQETQYF. CDR3 DNA: TGCGCCAGCAGCCCTGGACTAGCGGGGCCCCAAGAGACCCAGTACTTC.

The rearrangement links TRBV6-5 to TRBJ1-6, with TRBD1 as a possible D gene (6 bases). The CDR3 is 13 amino acids. V was pared by 8 bases and J by 6 bases, with 11 bases between. Germline V gene data show CDR1 as MNHEY and CDR2 as SVGAGI. Here the CDR3 reads CASADRVNSPLHF. The CDR3 DNA reads as TGTGCCAGCGCGGACAGAGTTAATTCACCCCTCCACTTT.

V usage is TRBV29-1 and J usage is TRBJ2-7; no reliable D call. Germline assignment: CDR1 SQVTM and CDR2 ANQGSEA. Trimming took off 0 bases at V and 2 bases at J, with 17 bases between the two ends. The CDR3 is 16 residues long. The CDR3 reads CSVEDRRGPSPYEQYF. In DNA, the CDR3 is TGCAGCGTTGAAGATCGACGAGGCCCGAGCCCCTACGAGCAGTACTTC.

The chain uses TRBV7-2 and TRBJ2-1; D gene unclear. V lost 2 bases and J lost 7, with 9 bases in between. This CDR3 is 13 amino acids long. CDR1 and CDR2 (germline): SGHTA, FQGNSA. As DNA, the CDR3 is TGTGCCAGCAGCTTACCAGTTATGAATGAGCAGTTCTTC. Its protein product is CASSLPVMNEQFF.

The rearrangement joins TRBV7-2 to TRBJ1-2; 11 positions match TRBD1. CDR1 is SGHTA, CDR2 FQGNSA, per germline. The CDR3 runs to 15 residues. The V gene end was trimmed by 4 bases and the J gene end by 5 bases; junction bases not matched to a gene: 6. The CDR3 bases are TGTGCCAGCAGCTGGGGACAGGGGGGAAGGTATGGCTACACCTTC. Translated: CASSWGQGGRYGYTF. Combining the CDR3 with reference TRBV7-2 and TRBJ1-2 gives the whole variable domain GAGVSQSPSNKVTEKGKDVELRCDPISGHTALYWYRQSLGQGLEFLIYFQGNSAPDKSGLPSDRFSAERTGGSVSTLTIQRTQQEDSAVYLCASSWGQGGRYGYTFGSGTRLTVV.

The chain joins TRBV7-2 to TRBJ2-1; tentative D call: TRBD1 (5 bases). This CDR3 spans 14 amino acids. Germline V lookup: CDR1 SGHTA, CDR2 FQGNSA. V shed 2 bases and J shed 6 bases, with 11 bases lying between them. Here the CDR3 reads CASSLSRVANEQFF. The CDR3 bases are TGTGCCAGCAGCTTATCCAGGGTGGCCAATGAGCAGTTCTTC.